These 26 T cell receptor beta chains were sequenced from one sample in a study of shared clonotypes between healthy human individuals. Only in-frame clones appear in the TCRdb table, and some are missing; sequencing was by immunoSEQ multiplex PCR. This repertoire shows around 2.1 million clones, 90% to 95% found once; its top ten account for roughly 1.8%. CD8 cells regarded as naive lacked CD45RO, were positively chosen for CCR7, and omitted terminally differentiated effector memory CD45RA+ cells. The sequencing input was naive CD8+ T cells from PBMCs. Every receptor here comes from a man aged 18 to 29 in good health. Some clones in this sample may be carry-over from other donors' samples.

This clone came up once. The CDR3 DNA reads TGCGCCAGCAGCCAAGAGTGGGGAGGAAATTACGAGCAGTACTTC. Protein sequence: CASSQEWGGNYEQYF. The V gene is TRBV4-3, the J gene TRBJ2-7, with a tentative D call TRBD2 (6 bases). Germline CDR1 and CDR2: LGHNA and YSLEER. CDR3 length equals 15 residues. The V and J ends lost 0 bases and 4 bases respectively, with 13 bases between them.

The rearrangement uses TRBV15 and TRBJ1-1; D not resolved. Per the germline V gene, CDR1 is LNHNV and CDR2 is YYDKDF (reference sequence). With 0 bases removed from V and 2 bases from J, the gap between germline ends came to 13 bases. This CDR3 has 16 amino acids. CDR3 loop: CATSRDGGMGNTEAFF. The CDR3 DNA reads TGTGCCACCAGCAGAGATGGAGGGATGGGAAACACTGAAGCTTTCTTT.

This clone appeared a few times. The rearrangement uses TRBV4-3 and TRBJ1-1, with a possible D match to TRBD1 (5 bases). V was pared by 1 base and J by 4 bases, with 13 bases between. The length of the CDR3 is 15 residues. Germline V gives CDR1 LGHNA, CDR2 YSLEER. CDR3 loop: CASSQVPGSGTEAFF. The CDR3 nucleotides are TGCGCCAGCAGCCAAGTACCAGGGTCTGGCACTGAAGCTTTCTTT.

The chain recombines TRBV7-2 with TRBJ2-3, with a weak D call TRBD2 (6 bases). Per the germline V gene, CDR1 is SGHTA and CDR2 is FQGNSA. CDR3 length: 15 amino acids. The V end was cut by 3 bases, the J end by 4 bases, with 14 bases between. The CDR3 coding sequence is TGTGCCAGCAGCTTTAGCGGAGGGGCGGCAGATACGCAGTATTTT. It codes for CASSFSGGAADTQYF.

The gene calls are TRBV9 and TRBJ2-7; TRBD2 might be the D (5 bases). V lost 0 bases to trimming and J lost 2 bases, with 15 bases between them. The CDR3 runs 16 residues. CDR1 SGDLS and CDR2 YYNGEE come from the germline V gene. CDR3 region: CASSVESRAIPYEQYF. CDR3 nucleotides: TGTGCCAGCAGCGTAGAATCGCGGGCCATTCCCTACGAGCAGTACTTC. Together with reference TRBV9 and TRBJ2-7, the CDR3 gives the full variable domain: DSGVTQTPKHLITATGQRVTLRCSPRSGDLSVYWYQQSLDQGLQFLIQYYNGEERAKGNILERFSAQQFPDLHSELNLSSLELGDSALYFCASSVESRAIPYEQYFGPGTRLTVT.

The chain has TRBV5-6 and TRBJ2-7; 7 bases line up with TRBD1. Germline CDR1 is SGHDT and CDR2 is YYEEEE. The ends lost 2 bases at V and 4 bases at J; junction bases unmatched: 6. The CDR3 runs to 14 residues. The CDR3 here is CASSFGNRGYEQYF. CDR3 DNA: TGTGCCAGCAGCTTCGGGAACAGGGGATACGAGCAGTACTTC.

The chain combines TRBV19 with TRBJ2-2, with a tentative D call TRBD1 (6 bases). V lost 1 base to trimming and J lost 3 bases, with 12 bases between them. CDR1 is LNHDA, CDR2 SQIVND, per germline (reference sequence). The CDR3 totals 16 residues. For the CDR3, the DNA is TGTGCCAGTAGTATAGGGGACATCGCTTACACCGGGGAGCTGTTTTTT. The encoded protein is CASSIGDIAYTGELFF.

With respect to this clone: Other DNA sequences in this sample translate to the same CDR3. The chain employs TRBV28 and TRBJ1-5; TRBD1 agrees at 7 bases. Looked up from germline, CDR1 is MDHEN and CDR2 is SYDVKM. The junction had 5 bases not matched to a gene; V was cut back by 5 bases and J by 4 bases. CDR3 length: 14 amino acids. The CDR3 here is CASSRTGANQPQHF. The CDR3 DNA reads TGTGCCAGCAGTCGGACAGGAGCAAATCAGCCCCAGCATTTT.

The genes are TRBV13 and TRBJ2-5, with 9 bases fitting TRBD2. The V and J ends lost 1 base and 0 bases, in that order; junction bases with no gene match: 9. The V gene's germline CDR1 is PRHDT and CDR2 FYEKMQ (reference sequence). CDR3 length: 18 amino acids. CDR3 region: CASSLVHSGSEYQETQYF. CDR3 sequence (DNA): TGTGCCAGCAGCTTAGTCCATAGCGGGAGCGAGTACCAAGAGACCCAGTACTTC.

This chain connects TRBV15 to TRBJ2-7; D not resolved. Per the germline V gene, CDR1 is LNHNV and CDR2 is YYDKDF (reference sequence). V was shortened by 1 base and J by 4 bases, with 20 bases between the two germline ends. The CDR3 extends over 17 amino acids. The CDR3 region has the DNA TGTGCCACCAGCAGAGTTGGTCACAAAATTTCCGGGTACGAGCAGTACTTC. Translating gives CATSRVGHKISGYEQYF.

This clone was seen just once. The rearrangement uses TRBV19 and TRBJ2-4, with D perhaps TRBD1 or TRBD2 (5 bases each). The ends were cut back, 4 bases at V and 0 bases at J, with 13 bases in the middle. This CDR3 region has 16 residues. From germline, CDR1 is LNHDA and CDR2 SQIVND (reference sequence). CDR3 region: CASSKRDGLAKNIQYF. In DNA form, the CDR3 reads TGTGCCAGTAGTAAGAGGGACGGACTAGCCAAAAACATTCAGTACTTC.

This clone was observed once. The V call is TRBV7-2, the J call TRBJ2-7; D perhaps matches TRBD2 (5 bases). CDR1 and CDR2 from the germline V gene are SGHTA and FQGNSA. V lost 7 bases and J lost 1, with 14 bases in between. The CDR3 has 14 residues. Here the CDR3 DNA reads TGTGCCAGCACCAGACGGACTGAGTCCTACGAGCAGTACTTC. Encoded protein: CASTRRTESYEQYF.

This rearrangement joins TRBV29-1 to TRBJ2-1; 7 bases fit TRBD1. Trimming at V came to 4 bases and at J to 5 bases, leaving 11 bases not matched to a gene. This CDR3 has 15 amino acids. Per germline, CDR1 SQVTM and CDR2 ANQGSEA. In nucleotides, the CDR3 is TGCAGCGTTGGCCGACAGGGAAGGGGACACAATGAGCAGTTCTTC. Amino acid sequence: CSVGRQGRGHNEQFF.

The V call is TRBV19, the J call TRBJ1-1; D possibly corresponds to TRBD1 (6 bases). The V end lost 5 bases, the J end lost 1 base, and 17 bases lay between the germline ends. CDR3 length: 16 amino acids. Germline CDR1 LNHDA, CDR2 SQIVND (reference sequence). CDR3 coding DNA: TGTGCCAGTAGTCCCGGGGGCCGAAGTTGGAACACTGAAGCTTTCTTT. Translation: CASSPGGRSWNTEAFF.

The CDR3: CASSLEFREDTGELFF. In DNA form, the CDR3 reads TGTGCCAGCAGCTTAGAATTCAGGGAGGACACCGGGGAGCTGTTTTTT. This chain links TRBV7-8 with TRBJ2-2; possible D gene TRBD2, 6 bases. Germline assignment: CDR1 SGHVS and CDR2 FQNEAQ. Trimming took 1 base from V and 3 from J, leaving 12 bases between them. The CDR3 length is 16 residues.

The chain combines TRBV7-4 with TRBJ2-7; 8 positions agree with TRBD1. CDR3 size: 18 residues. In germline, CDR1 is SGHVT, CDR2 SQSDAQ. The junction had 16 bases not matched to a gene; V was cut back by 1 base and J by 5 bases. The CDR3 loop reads CASSLVEQGDCLENEQYF. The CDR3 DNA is TGTGCCAGCAGCTTAGTAGAACAGGGGGATTGCCTAGAGAACGAGCAGTACTTC.

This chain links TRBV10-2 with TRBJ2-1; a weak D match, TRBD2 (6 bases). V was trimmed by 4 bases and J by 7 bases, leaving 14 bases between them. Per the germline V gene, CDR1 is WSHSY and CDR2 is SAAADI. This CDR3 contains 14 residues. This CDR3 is CASSVAVNGNEQFF. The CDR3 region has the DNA TGCGCCAGCAGTGTAGCGGTCAATGGGAATGAGCAGTTCTTC.

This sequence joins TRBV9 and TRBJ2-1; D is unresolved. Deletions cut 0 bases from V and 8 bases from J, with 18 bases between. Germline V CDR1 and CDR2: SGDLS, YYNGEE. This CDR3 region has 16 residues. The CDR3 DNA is TGTGCCAGCAGCGTAGTCCCGGCAAGGGTGGCCGATGAGCAGTTCTTC. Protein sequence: CASSVVPARVADEQFF. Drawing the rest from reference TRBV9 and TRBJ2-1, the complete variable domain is DSGVTQTPKHLITATGQRVTLRCSPRSGDLSVYWYQQSLDQGLQFLIQYYNGEERAKGNILERFSAQQFPDLHSELNLSSLELGDSALYFCASSVVPARVADEQFFGPGTRLTVL.

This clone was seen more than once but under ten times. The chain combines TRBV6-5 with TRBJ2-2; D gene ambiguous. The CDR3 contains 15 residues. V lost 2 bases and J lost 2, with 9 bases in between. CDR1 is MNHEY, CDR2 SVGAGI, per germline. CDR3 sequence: CASSYDIPNTGELFF. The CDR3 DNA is TGTGCCAGCAGTTACGACATACCAAACACCGGGGAGCTGTTTTTT.

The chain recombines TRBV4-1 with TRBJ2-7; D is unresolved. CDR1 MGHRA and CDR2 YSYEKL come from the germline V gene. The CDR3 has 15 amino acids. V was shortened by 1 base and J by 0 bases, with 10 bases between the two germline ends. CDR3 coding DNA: TGCGCCAGCAGCCAAGGGCCACAGAGCTCCTACGAGCAGTACTTC. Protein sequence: CASSQGPQSSYEQYF.

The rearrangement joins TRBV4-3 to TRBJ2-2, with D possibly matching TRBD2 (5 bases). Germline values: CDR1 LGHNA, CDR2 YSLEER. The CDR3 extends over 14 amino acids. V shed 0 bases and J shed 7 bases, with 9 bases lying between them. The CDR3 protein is CASSQDGEIGELFF. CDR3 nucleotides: TGCGCCAGCAGCCAAGACGGGGAAATCGGGGAGCTGTTTTTT.

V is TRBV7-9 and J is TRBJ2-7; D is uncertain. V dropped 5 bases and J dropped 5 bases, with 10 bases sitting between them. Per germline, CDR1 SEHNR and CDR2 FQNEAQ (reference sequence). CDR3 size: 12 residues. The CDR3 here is CASSPPDDEQYF. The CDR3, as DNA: TGTGCCAGCAGCCCCCCGGACGACGAGCAGTACTTC.

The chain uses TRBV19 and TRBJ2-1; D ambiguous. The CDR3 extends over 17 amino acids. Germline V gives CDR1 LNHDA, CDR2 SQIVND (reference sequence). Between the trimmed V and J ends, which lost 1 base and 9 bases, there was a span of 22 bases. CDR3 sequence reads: CASSIAHPTEGQLEQFF. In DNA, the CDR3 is TGTGCCAGTAGTATAGCCCACCCCACCGAAGGGCAGCTTGAGCAGTTCTTC.

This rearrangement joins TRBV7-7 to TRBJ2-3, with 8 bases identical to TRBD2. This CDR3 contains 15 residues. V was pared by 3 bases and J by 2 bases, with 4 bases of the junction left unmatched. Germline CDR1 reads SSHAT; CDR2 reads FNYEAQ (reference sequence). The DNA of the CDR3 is TGTGCCAGCAGCTTGGGCGGGAGGACCACAGATACGCAGTATTTT. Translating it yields CASSLGGRTTDTQYF.

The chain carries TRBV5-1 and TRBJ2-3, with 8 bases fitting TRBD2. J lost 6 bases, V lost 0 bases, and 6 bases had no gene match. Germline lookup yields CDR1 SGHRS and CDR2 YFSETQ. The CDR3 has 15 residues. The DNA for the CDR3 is TGCGCCAGCAGCTTGGGGGCGGGAGGAGCGGATACGCAGTATTTT. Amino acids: CASSLGAGGADTQYF. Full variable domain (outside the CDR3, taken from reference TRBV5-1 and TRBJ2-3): KAGVTQTPRYLIKTRGQQVTLSCSPISGHRSVSWYQQTPGQGLQFLFEYFSETQRNKGNFPGRFSGRQFSNSRSEMNVSTLELGDSALYLCASSLGAGGADTQYFGPGTRLTVL.

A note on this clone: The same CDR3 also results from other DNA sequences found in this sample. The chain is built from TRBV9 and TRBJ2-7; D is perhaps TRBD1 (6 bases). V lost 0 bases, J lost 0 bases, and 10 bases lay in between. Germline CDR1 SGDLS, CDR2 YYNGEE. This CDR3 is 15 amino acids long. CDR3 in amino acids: CASSVAQGVSYEQYF. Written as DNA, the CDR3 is TGTGCCAGCAGCGTAGCACAGGGCGTCTCCTACGAGCAGTACTTC.